This TCR beta chain was recorded in a study of blood T cell repertoires in COVID-19. Study as a whole: From T cells, B-cell-depleted T cells, or PBMCs came the material, which was cDNA or gDNA.

This clone was picked up one time. Data came from immunoSEQ multiplex PCR; TCRdb stores just in-frame clones and leaves some out. The table lists some 400,000 clones, 80% to 90% of them singletons. The CDR3 consists of 14 residues. The trim removed 5 bases at V and 6 bases at J, leaving 8 bases unmatched. Germline CDR1 is PRHDT and CDR2 is FYEKMQ (reference sequence). Assignments of participants to cohorts depended upon their own reported clinical history. Donors of Cohort 3 who recovered were those that had two negative PCRs, clearance, or symptom resolution. The material sequenced was PBMCs or T cells enriched from blood (not recorded which). This rearrangement joins TRBV13 to TRBJ1-1, with 8 nucleotides matching TRBD1. This TCR was sampled from a man under 40 who had recovered from COVID-19. The CDR3 sequence is CASSTDRENSEAFF. In DNA, the CDR3 is TGTGCCAGCAGCACGGACAGGGAGAATTCTGAAGCTTTCTTT. Full variable domain (missing parts from reference TRBV13 and TRBJ1-1): AAGVIQSPRHLIKEKRETATLKCYPIPRHDTVYWYQQGPGQDPQFLISFYEKMQSDKGSIPDRFSAQQFSDYHSELNMSSLELGDSALYFCASSTDRENSEAFFGQGTRLTVV.